This TCR beta chain derives from a study of blood T cell repertoires in COVID-19. Study at large: Donors of Cohort 3 who recovered were those that had two negative PCRs, clearance, or symptom resolution.

V lost 3 bases to trimming and J lost 4 bases, with 9 bases between them. The CDR3 is 14 residues long. Germline-derived CDR1 and CDR2 are SEHNR and FQNEAQ (reference sequence). Sequencing used immunoSEQ multiplex PCR; TCRdb keeps in-frame clones, though not all of them. The data contain about 360,000 clones, about 87% of them singletons. Residents of 24 US areas, aged roughly 18 to 89 years, made up the participants. Researchers sorted participants into cohorts using their self-reported clinical history. The sequence was collected from a man aged 40-49 years in a cohort exposed to, infected with or recovered from COVID-19 (not recorded which). The sample taken for sequencing was PBMCs or T cells enriched from blood (not recorded which). The chain recombines TRBV7-9 with TRBJ1-4; perhaps TRBD1 as D (5 bases). This chain's CDR3 is CASSFFQGNEKLFF. The CDR3 DNA reads TGTGCCAGCAGCTTTTTTCAGGGTAATGAAAAACTGTTTTTT.